These T cell receptor beta chains were read from a single sample in a study of OX40 agonist ivuxolimab in advanced cancers. TCRdb's copy holds only in-frame clones and misses some; the assay was immunoSEQ multiplex PCR. The repertoire holds about 53,000 clones, with 80% to 90% as singletons. The input for sequencing was CD4+ or CD8+ T cells sorted from blood, taken in a trial of the OX40 agonist ivuxolimab. The receptor set was obtained from an adult with an advanced solid tumor such as melanoma, head and neck, liver or kidney cancer. Each CDR3 is given without its conserved first and last residue. Fields, in order: J gene, V gene, CDR3 protein.

TRBJ2-1 | TRBV4-3 | ASSQQGDPYNEQF
TRBJ1-2 | TRBV7-2 | ASSPGHQGTYGYT
TRBJ2-3 | TRBV6-1 | ASSERDSTDTQY
TRBJ1-5 | TRBV27 | ASSPTGEGQPQH
TRBJ1-1 | TRBV19 | ASRPFFNTEAF
TRBJ1-1 | TRBV14 | ASSLHKYTEAF
TRBJ1-1 | TRBV6-1 | ASSGRTGRTEAF
TRBJ1-1 | TRBV19 | ASSMRGDAEAF
TRBJ1-2 | TRBV30 | AWSVGSRGYGYT
TRBJ1-2 | TRBV11-2 | ASSLSQGALVNGYT
TRBJ1-4 | TRBV6-6 | ASSYSGGRGEKLF
TRBJ2-3 | TRBV6-1 | ASSEDGGDTDTQY
TRBJ1-3 | TRBV5-8 | ASSSRVSGNTIY
TRBJ2-3 | TRBV6-5 | ASSYRPSIIDTQY
TRBJ2-4 | TRBV10-3 | AISDSGLEHIQY
TRBJ1-1 | TRBV2 | ASTKEGSTEAF
TRBJ2-1 | TRBV6-5 | ASSSNPVAQGQF
TRBJ2-7 | TRBV4-1 | ASSQGRGTSYEQY
TRBJ1-5 | TRBV5-5 | ASTPLGEGQPQH
TRBJ1-2 | TRBV2 | ASSTRSHGGGYGYT
TRBJ2-1 | TRBV7-9 | ASSPSGTGFNEQF
TRBJ1-4 | TRBV5-1 | ASSLSGGGNEKLF
TRBJ1-2 | TRBV9 | ASSLQADRRYGYT
TRBJ1-1 | TRBV7-9 | ASSPHTGVATEAF
TRBJ2-5 | TRBV28 | ASRDRGETQY
TRBJ2-2 | TRBV30 | AWDRDRGTGELF
TRBJ1-4 | TRBV6-1 | AGSHNEKLF
TRBJ2-7 | TRBV11-2 | ASSGGSGSYEQY
TRBJ2-3 | TRBV7-7 | ASSLSADSRTDTQY
TRBJ2-2 | TRBV29-1 | SVEGTSGRAGELF
TRBJ2-7 | TRBV4-2 | ASSQGTSGYEQY
TRBJ2-7 | TRBV28 | ASSRTPDYEQY
TRBJ2-7 | TRBV5-1 | ASSLNSGAYEQY
TRBJ2-1 | TRBV9 | ASSFRGRDYNEQF
TRBJ2-1 | TRBV7-9 | ASSLRGLGSYNEQF
TRBJ1-4 | TRBV2 | ASSEMAGSASEKLF
TRBJ2-3 | TRBV30 | AWTLQGVSTDTQY
TRBJ1-1 | TRBV6-6 | ASSYSGLKGTEAF
TRBJ2-3 | TRBV7-2 | ASSLGQASTDTQY
TRBJ1-2 | TRBV28 | ASSSTGAVNYGYT
TRBJ1-4 | TRBV25-1 | ASSERGRQGNNEKLF
TRBJ2-7 | TRBV7-2 | ASSFIKGGSVYEQY